This T cell receptor beta chain is drawn from a study of cytomegalovirus exposure and HLA in healthy donors. Trimming cost V 1 base and J 1 base, with 10 bases left between them. CDR3 size: 15 residues. Germline-derived CDR1 and CDR2 are MDHEN and SYDVKM. PCR was performed using 60 Vbeta and 13 Jbeta primers. Profiled with immunoSEQ multiplex PCR; TCRdb holds only in-frame clones, not every one. The table shows 150,000 to 200,000 clones, with nearly 80% occurring only once. The material sequenced was PBMCs. This chain uses TRBV28 with TRBJ2-5; D gene uncertain. This TCR was recovered from a man aged 50-60 years in good health and CMV-seropositive. Written as DNA, the CDR3 is TGTGCCAGCAGTTTATTAGAAACGAGCCAAGAGACCCAGTACTTC. Residues: CASSLLETSQETQYF.